This TCR beta chain is from a study of shared clonotypes between healthy human individuals. Study as a whole: Each donor's CD4 naive and CD4 memory cells filled three plates apiece, CD8 naive two, and CD8 memory one.

The CDR3 contains 15 residues. Germline CDR1 reads SGHRS; CDR2 reads YFSETQ. Trimming stripped 1 base from V and 0 bases from J, with 9 bases between. Data came from immunoSEQ multiplex PCR; TCRdb stores just in-frame clones and leaves some out. The sample has approximately 2,300,000 clones, about 90% seen once. As concerns this clone: Different DNA sequences within this sample yield the same CDR3.

The genes are TRBV5-1 and TRBJ2-3; D not certain. The material sequenced was naive CD4+ T cells from PBMCs. Subset of the sample: CD45RA+ positively selected. The receptor was isolated from a man between 18 and 35 years old in good health. Some clones in this sample may be carry-over from other donors' samples. The CDR3, as DNA: TGCGCCAGCAGCTTGTCCACGGCTAGCACAGATACGCAGTATTTT. Protein sequence: CASSLSTASTDTQYF. Combining the CDR3 with reference TRBV5-1 and TRBJ2-3 gives the whole variable domain KAGVTQTPRYLIKTRGQQVTLSCSPISGHRSVSWYQQTPGQGLQFLFEYFSETQRNKGNFPGRFSGRQFSNSRSEMNVSTLELGDSALYLCASSLSTASTDTQYFGPGTRLTVL.